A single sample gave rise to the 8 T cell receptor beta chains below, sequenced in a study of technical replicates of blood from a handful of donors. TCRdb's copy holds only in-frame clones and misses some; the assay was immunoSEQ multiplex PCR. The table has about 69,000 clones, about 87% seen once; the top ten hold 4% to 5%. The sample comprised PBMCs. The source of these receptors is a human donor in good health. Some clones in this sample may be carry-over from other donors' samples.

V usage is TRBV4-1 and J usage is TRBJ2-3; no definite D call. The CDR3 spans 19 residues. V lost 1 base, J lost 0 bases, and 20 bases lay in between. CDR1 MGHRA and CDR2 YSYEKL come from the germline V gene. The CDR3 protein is CASSQGLESPLSSTDTQYF. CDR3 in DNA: TGCGCCAGCAGCCAAGGTTTAGAGAGTCCCCTCTCCAGCACAGATACGCAGTATTTT.

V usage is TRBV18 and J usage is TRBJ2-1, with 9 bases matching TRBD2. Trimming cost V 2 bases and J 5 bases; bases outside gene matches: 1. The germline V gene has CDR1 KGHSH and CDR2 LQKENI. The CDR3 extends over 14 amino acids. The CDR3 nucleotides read TGTGCCAGCTCACCAAGGACTAGCGACAATGAGCAGTTCTTC. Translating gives CASSPRTSDNEQFF.

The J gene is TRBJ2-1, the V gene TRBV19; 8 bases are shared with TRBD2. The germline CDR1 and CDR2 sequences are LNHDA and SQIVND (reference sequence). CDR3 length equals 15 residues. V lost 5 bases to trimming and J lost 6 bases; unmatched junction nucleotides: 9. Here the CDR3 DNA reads TGTGCCAGTAGTGCCCCGGGACTAGTCTTCAATGAGCAGTTCTTC. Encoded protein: CASSAPGLVFNEQFF.

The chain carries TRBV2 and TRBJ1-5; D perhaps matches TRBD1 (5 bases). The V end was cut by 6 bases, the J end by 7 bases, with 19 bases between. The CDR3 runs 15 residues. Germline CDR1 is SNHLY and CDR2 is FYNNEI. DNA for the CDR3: TGTGCCAGCAGCCCAACCCAGGGAGGCAGCCAGCCCCAGCATTTT. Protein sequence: CASSPTQGGSQPQHF.

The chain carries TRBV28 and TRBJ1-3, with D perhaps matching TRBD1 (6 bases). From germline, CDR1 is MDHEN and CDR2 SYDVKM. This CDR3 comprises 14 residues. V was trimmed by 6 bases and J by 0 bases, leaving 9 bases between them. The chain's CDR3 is CASSQGSSGNTIYF. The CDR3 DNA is TGTGCCAGCAGCCAGGGGAGCTCTGGAAACACCATATATTTT.

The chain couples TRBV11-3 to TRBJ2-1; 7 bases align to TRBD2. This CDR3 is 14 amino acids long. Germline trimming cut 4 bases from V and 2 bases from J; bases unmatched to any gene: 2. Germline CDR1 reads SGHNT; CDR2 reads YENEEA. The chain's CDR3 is CASSSGLAYNEQFF. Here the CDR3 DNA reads TGTGCCAGCAGCTCAGGACTAGCCTACAATGAGCAGTTCTTC.

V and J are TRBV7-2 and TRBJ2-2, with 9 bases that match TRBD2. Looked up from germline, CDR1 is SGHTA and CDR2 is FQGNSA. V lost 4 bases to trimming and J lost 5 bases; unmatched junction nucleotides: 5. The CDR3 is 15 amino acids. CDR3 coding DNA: TGTGCCAGCAGCTCCCTAGCGGGACTGACCGGGGAGCTGTTTTTT. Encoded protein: CASSSLAGLTGELFF. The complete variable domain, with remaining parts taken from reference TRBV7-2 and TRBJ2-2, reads GAGVSQSPSNKVTEKGKDVELRCDPISGHTALYWYRQSLGQGLEFLIYFQGNSAPDKSGLPSDRFSAERTGGSVSTLTIQRTQQEDSAVYLCASSSLAGLTGELFFGEGSRLTVL.

CDR3 residues: CASSFGTGEQYF. Written as DNA, the CDR3 is TGTGCCAGCAGTTTCGGCACGGGTGAGCAGTACTTC. The chain is built from TRBV27 and TRBJ2-7; no clear D gene. The CDR3 runs 12 residues. Germline lookup yields CDR1 MNHEY and CDR2 SMNVEV (reference sequence). V gave up 3 bases and J gave up 7 bases, with 10 bases separating them.